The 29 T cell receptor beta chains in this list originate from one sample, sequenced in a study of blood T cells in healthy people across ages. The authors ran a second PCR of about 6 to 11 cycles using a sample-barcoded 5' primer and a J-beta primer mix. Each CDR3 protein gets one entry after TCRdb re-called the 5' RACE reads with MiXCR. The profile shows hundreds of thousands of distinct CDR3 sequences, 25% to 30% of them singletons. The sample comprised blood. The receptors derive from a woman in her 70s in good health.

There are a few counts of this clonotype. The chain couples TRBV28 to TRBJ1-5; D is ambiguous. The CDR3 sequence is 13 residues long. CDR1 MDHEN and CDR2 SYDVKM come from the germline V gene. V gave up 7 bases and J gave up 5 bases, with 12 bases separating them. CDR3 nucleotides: TGTGCCAGCACCTTCTCCCTTTATCAGCCCCAGCATTTT. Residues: CASTFSLYQPQHF. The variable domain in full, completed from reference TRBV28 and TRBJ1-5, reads DVKVTQSSRYLVKRTGEKVFLECVQDMDHENMFWYRQDPGLGLRLIYFSYDVKMKEKGDIPEGYSVSREKKERFSLILESASTNQTSMYLCASTFSLYQPQHFGDGTRLSIL.

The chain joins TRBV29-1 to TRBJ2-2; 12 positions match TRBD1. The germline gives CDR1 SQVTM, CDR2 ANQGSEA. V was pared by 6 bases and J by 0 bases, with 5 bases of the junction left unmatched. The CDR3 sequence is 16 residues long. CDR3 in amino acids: CSVGDRGRPNTGELFF. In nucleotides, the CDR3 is TGCAGCGTGGGGGACAGGGGGCGGCCGAACACCGGGGAGCTGTTTTTT.

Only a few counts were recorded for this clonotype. The CDR3 DNA is TGTGCCAGCAGCTCGACAGGGGTTGAGGAGACCCAGTACTTC. Its translation: CASSSTGVEETQYF. This chain uses TRBV7-9 with TRBJ2-5, with 8 bases that match TRBD1. The V and J ends lost 4 bases and 5 bases, in that order; junction bases with no gene match: 6. Looked up from germline, CDR1 is SEHNR and CDR2 is FQNEAQ (reference sequence). The CDR3 spans 14 residues.

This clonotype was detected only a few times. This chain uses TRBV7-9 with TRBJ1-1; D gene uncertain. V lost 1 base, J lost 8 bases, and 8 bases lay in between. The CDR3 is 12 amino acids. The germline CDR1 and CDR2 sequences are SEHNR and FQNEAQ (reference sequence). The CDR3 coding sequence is TGTGCCAGCAGCTTAGTCGGGGAGGAAGCTTTCTTT. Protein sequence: CASSLVGEEAFF.

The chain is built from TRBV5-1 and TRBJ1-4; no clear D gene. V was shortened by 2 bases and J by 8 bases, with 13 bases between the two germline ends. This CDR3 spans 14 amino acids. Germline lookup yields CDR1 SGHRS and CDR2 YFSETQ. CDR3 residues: CASSFGSPTEKLFF. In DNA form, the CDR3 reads TGCGCCAGCAGCTTCGGATCCCCGACGGAAAAACTGTTTTTT.

The CDR3 is CASSLEPMRTYSYTF. For the CDR3, the DNA is TGTGCCAGCAGCTTAGAGCCGATGAGGACTTATAGCTACACCTTC. The chain recombines TRBV7-9 with TRBJ1-2; D remains ambiguous. Trimming stripped 1 base from V and 9 bases from J, with 18 bases between. This CDR3 contains 15 residues. From germline, CDR1 is SEHNR and CDR2 FQNEAQ (reference sequence).

This CDR3 reads CASSGTSGEWETQYF. The CDR3 DNA reads as TGTGCCAGCAGCGGGACTAGCGGGGAATGGGAGACCCAGTACTTC. The genes are TRBV3-1 and TRBJ2-5; the match to TRBD2 covers 13 bases. CDR1 is LGHDT and CDR2 is YNNKEL in the germline V gene (reference sequence). This CDR3 has 15 amino acids. V dropped 5 bases and J dropped 5; count of bases not matched to a gene: 5.

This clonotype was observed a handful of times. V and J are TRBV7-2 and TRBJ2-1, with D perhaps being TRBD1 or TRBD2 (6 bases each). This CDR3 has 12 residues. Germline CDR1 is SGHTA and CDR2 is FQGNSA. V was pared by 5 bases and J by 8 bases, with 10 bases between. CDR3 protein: CASSGRGDEQFF. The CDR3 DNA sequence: TGTGCCAGCAGCGGAAGGGGGGATGAGCAGTTCTTC.

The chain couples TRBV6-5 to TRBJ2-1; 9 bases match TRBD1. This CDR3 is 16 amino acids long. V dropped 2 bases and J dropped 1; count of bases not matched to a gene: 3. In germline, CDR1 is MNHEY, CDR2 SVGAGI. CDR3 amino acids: CASSYNDRGSYNEQFF. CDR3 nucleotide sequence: TGTGCCAGCAGTTACAATGACAGGGGGTCCTACAATGAGCAGTTCTTC.

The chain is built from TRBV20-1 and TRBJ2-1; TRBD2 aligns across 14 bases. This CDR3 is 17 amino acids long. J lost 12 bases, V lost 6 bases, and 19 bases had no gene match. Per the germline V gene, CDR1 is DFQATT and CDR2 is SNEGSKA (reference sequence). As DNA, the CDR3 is TGCAGTGCGCGGGGACTAGCGGGAGCATCCACACCTTCCAGGCAGTTCTTC. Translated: CSARGLAGASTPSRQFF.

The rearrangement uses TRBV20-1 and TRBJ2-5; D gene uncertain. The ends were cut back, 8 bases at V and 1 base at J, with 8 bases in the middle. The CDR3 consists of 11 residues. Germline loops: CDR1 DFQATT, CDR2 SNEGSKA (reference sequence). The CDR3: CSYRFQETQYF. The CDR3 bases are TGCAGTTACCGGTTCCAAGAGACCCAGTACTTC.

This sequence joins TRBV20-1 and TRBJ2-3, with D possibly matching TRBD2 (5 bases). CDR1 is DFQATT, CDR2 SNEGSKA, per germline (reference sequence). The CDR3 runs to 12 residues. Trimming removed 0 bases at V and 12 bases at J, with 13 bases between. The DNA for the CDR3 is TGCAGTGCTAGAGACCGGGGTTCTCCTCAGTATTTT. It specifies CSARDRGSPQYF.

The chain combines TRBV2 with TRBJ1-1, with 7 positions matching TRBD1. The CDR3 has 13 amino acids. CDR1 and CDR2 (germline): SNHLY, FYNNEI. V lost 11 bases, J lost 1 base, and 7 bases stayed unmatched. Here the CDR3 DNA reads TGTGCCGGCAAGAAGGGGGCGAACACTGAAGCTTTCTTT. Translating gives CAGKKGANTEAFF.

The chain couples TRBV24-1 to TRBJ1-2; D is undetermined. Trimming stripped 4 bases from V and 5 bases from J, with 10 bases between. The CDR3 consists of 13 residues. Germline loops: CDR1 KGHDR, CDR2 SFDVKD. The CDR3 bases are TGTGCCACCAGTGAGGGCGGAGGGTATGGCTACACCTTC. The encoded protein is CATSEGGGYGYTF.

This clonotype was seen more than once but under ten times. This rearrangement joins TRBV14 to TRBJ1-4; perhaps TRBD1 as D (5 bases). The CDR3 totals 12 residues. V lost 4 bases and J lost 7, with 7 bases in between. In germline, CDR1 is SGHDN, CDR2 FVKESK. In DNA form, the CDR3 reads TGTGCCAGCAGCCGGGGGGGTGAAAAACTGTTTTTT. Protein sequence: CASSRGGEKLFF.

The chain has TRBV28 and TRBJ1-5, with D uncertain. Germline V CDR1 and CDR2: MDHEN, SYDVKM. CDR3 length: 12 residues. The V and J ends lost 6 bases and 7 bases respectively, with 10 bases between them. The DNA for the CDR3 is TGTGCCAGCAGCCTGTGGAGCCAGCCCCAGCATTTT. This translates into CASSLWSQPQHF.

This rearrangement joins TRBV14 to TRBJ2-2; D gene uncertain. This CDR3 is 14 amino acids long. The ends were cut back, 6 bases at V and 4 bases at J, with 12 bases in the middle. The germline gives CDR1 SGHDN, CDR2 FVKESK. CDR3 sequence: CASRPTWGTGELFF. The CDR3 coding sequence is TGTGCCAGCAGGCCTACGTGGGGCACCGGGGAGCTGTTTTTT.

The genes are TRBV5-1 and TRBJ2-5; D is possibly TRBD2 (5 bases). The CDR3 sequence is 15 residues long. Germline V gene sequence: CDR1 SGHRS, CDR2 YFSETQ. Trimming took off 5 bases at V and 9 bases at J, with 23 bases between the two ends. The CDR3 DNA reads TGCGCCAGCAGAGCTTGGAGTACGGTGGACGGGGCCCAGTACTTC. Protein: CASRAWSTVDGAQYF. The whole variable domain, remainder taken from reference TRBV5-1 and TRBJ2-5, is KAGVTQTPRYLIKTRGQQVTLSCSPISGHRSVSWYQQTPGQGLQFLFEYFSETQRNKGNFPGRFSGRQFSNSRSEMNVSTLELGDSALYLCASRAWSTVDGAQYFGPGTRLLVL.

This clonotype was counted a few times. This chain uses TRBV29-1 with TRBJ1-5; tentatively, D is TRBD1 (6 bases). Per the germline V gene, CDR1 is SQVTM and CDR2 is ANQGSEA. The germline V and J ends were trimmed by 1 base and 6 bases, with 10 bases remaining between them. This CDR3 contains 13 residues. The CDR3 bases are TGCAGCGTTGAAGGGGGGGCCGGTCAGCCCCAGCATTTT. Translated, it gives CSVEGGAGQPQHF.

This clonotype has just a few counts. CDR3 nucleotides: TGCGCCAGTAAACTAGCGGGACTATACAATGAGCAGTTCTTC. Its translation: CASKLAGLYNEQFF. The chain couples TRBV5-1 to TRBJ2-1, with 10 nucleotides matching TRBD2. J lost 4 bases, V lost 8 bases, and 6 bases had no gene match. The germline V gene encodes CDR1 SGHRS and CDR2 YFSETQ. This CDR3 region has 14 residues.

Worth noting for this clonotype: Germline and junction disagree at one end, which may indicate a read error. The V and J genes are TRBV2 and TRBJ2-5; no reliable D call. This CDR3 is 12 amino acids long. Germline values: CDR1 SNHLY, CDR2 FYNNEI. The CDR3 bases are TGTGCCAGCAGGAACGACCAAGAGACCCAGTCCTTC. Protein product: CASRNDQETQSF.

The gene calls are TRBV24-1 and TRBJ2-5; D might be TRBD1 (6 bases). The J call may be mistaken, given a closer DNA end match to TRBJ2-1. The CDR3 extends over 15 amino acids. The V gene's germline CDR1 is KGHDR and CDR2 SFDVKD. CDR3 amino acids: CATSDLTGSRNEQFF. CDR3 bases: TGTGCCACCAGTGATTTGACAGGGTCCCGCAATGAGCAGTTCTTC.

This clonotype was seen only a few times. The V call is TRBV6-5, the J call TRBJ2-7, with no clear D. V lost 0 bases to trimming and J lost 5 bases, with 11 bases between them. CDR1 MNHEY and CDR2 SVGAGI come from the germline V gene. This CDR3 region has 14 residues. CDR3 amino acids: CASSYSSQLNEQYF. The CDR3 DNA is TGTGCCAGCAGTTACTCGAGTCAACTCAACGAGCAGTACTTC.

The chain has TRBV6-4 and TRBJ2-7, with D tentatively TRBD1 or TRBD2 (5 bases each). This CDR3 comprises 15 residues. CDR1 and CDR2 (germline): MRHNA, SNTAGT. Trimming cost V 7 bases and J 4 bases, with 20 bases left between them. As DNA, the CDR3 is TGTGCCAGCAACTTTGGGACCGGGTCAGGATACGAGCAGTACTTC. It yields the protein CASNFGTGSGYEQYF.

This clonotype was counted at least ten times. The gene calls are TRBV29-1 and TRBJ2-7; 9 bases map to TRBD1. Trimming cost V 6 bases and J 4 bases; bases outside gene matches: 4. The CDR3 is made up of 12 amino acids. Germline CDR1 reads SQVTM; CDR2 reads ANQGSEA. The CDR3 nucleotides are TGCAGCGTCTCGGGACAGGGTTACGAGCAGTACTTC. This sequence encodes CSVSGQGYEQYF.

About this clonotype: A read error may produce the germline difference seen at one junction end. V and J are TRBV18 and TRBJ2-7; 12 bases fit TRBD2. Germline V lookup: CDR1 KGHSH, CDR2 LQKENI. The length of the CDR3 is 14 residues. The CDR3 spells CASSRTSGIIEQYF. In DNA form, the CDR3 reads TGTGCCAGTTCACGGACTAGCGGGATCATCGAGCAGTACTTC.

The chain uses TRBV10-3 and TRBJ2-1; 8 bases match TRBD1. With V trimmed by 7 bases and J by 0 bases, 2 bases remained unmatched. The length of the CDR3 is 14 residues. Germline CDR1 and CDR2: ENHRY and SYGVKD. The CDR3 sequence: CAIMDRASYNEQFF. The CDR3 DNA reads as TGTGCCATCATGGACAGGGCCTCCTACAATGAGCAGTTCTTC.

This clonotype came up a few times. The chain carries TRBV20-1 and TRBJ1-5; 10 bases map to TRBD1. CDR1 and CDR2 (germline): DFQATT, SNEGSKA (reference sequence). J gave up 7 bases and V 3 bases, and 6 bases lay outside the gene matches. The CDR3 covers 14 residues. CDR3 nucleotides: TGCAGTGCTAGGGGTATGGACAGGGGGCAGCCCCAGCATTTT. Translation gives CSARGMDRGQPQHF.

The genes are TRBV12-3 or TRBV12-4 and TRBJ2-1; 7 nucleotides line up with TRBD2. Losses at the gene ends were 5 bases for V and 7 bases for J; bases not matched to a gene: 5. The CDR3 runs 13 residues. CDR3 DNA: TGTGCCAGCAGTCCCGGACTAGAGAATGAGCAGTTCTTC. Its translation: CASSPGLENEQFF.